Below, 5 T cell receptor beta chains from the same sample are listed, as sequenced in a study of T cells in Graves' hyperthyroidism and ophthalmopathy. Amplification of TCR beta CDR3 regions was performed using RNA transcripts as template. A first-round RT-PCR of the TCR CDR3 used the HTBI primer set. TCRdb reprocessed the multiplex PCR reads with MiXCR, giving one entry per CDR3 protein. The sample lists about 700,000 distinct CDR3 sequences, 45% occurring once. The sequenced material came from peripheral blood or thyroid tissue (not recorded which). These receptors all stem from an adult man with Graves' disease, either hyperthyroidism or ophthalmopathy (not recorded which).

The sample holds a few counts of this clonotype. This rearrangement joins TRBV29-1 to TRBJ2-7; 7 bases are a match to TRBD2. Germline trimming cut 4 bases from V and 6 bases from J; bases unmatched to any gene: 15. CDR3 length equals 15 residues. From germline, CDR1 is SQVTM and CDR2 ANQGSEA. CDR3 nucleotides: TGCAGCGTTGCATCCCTCGGGGGGAGAATGTTCGAGCAGTACTTC. It translates to CSVASLGGRMFEQYF.

This clonotype was observed a few times. The J gene is TRBJ1-4, the V gene TRBV6-1, with unresolved D. CDR3 size: 15 residues. Trimming shortened V by 4 bases and J by 8 bases, and 17 bases separated the two germline ends. The germline V gene has CDR1 MNHNS and CDR2 SASEGT. The CDR3 coding sequence is TGTGCCAGCAGTGCCCTCATATACCCGGGGGAAAAACTGTTTTTT. Amino acids: CASSALIYPGEKLFF.

The gene calls are TRBV13 and TRBJ1-1, with 7 bases that match TRBD1. Trimming at V came to 0 bases and at J to 4 bases, leaving 5 bases not matched to a gene. The CDR3 consists of 15 residues. Germline CDR1 reads PRHDT; CDR2 reads FYEKMQ (reference sequence). As DNA, the CDR3 is TGTGCCAGCAGCTTAGGTACAGGGGCGGTCACTGAAGCTTTCTTT. Its translation is CASSLGTGAVTEAFF.

The rearrangement joins TRBV29-1 to TRBJ2-6; D remains unclear. Per germline, CDR1 SQVTM and CDR2 ANQGSEA. V lost 8 bases and J lost 0, with 5 bases in between. CDR3 length: 12 residues. CDR3 DNA sequence: TGCAGCCTGGGCTCTGGGGCCAACGTCCTGACTTTC. This translates into CSLGSGANVLTF. Filled out from reference TRBV29-1 and TRBJ2-6, the complete variable domain reads SAVISQKPSRDICQRGTSLTIQCQVDSQVTMMFWYRQQPGQSLTLIATANQGSEATYESGFVIDKFPISRPNLTFSTLTVSNMSPEDSSIYLCSLGSGANVLTFGAGSRLTVL.

Only one count was recorded for this clonotype. The gene calls are TRBV7-2 and TRBJ2-7; possible D gene TRBD1, 5 bases. Deletions cut 3 bases from V and 0 bases from J, with 12 bases between. Germline V CDR1 and CDR2: SGHTA, FQGNSA. This CDR3 region has 15 residues. CDR3: CASSLGQPLSYEQYF. CDR3 nucleotides: TGTGCCAGCAGCTTGGGGCAGCCCCTCTCCTACGAGCAGTACTTC.